These 24 T cell receptor beta chains share one sample of origin, sequenced in a study of blood T cell repertoires in COVID-19. TCRdb's table, derived via immunoSEQ multiplex PCR, lists solely in-frame clones and lacks some. The table has 210,000 or so clones, roughly 81% seen once. Sequencing was performed on peripheral blood. These receptors all come from a woman in her 70s with active or convalescent COVID-19.

This rearrangement joins TRBV19 to TRBJ2-3; TRBD1 might be the D (6 bases). Germline V lookup: CDR1 LNHDA, CDR2 SQIVND (reference sequence). The CDR3 has 16 amino acids. V was pared by 6 bases and J by 5 bases, with 21 bases between. CDR3 in DNA: TGTGCCAGTAGCAGAGGGACACTGATGGGCTTAGATACGCAGTATTTT. Translation: CASSRGTLMGLDTQYF.

The rearrangement joins TRBV2 to TRBJ2-7; tentative D call: TRBD2 (5 bases). This CDR3 has 14 amino acids. V was cut by 6 bases and J by 4 bases, with 16 bases left in between. From germline, CDR1 is SNHLY and CDR2 FYNNEI. CDR3 region: CASRPSIFEYEQYF. CDR3 sequence (DNA): TGTGCCAGCAGACCTAGCATATTCGAATACGAGCAGTACTTC.

V and J are TRBV5-1 and TRBJ1-1; maybe TRBD1 (5 bases). The CDR3 runs 13 residues. Germline values: CDR1 SGHRS, CDR2 YFSETQ. V was pared by 5 bases and J by 1 base, with 9 bases between. In DNA, the CDR3 is TGCGCCAGCAGGCAGGGCCCGAACACTGAAGCTTTCTTT. Protein: CASRQGPNTEAFF.

J is TRBJ1-1 and V is TRBV9; a weak D match, TRBD1 (6 bases). V lost 4 bases, J lost 1 base, and 17 bases lay in between. The V gene's germline CDR1 is SGDLS and CDR2 YYNGEE. CDR3 length: 16 amino acids. The CDR3 protein is CASSSRPAGANTEAFF. DNA for the CDR3: TGTGCCAGCAGCTCCCGCCCCGCGGGGGCGAACACTGAAGCTTTCTTT.

The J gene is TRBJ1-4, the V gene TRBV3-1 (or the pseudogene TRBV3-2); no clear D gene. Trimming left V 5 bases short and J 3 bases short, with 13 bases between. Germline V gene lookup returns CDR1 LGHDT and CDR2 YNNKEL (reference sequence). CDR3 length equals 15 residues. In DNA form, the CDR3 reads TGTGCCAGCAGCGCCAGCGGCACGGCTAATGAAAAACTGTTTTTT. Protein: CASSASGTANEKLFF.

In its sample, this clone was seen once. This sequence joins TRBV19 and TRBJ2-1; 14 nucleotides agree with TRBD2. The germline V gene encodes CDR1 LNHDA and CDR2 SQIVND (reference sequence). J lost 6 bases, V lost 5 bases, and 9 bases had no gene match. The CDR3 spans 17 residues. In nucleotides, the CDR3 is TGTGCCAGTAGTGTCAGACTAGCGGGAGGGACCGGCAATGAGCAGTTCTTC. Its protein product is CASSVRLAGGTGNEQFF.

This chain joins TRBV11-1 and TRBJ2-7; TRBD1 matches 8 bases. The CDR3 spans 12 residues. V was pared by 4 bases and J by 7 bases, with 3 bases of the junction left unmatched. Germline V gene sequence: CDR1 SGHAT, CDR2 FQDESV (reference sequence). The CDR3, as DNA: TGTGCCAGCAGCTGGACAGGGCGGGAGCAGTACTTC. Translated: CASSWTGREQYF.

The chain couples TRBV9 to TRBJ2-7; 10 positions agree with TRBD2. Germline loops: CDR1 SGDLS, CDR2 YYNGEE. J lost 5 bases, V lost 1 base, and 6 bases had no gene match. The CDR3 contains 15 residues. The CDR3 DNA sequence: TGTGCCAGCAGCGTAAGCGGGACTAGCGTCCACGAGCAGTACTTC. Protein: CASSVSGTSVHEQYF. Using reference TRBV9 and TRBJ2-7 for the parts outside the CDR3, the full variable domain is DSGVTQTPKHLITATGQRVTLRCSPRSGDLSVYWYQQSLDQGLQFLIQYYNGEERAKGNILERFSAQQFPDLHSELNLSSLELGDSALYFCASSVSGTSVHEQYFGPGTRLTVT.

This clone was seen a handful of times. The rearrangement joins TRBV11-2 to TRBJ2-2, with D possibly matching TRBD2 (6 bases). The CDR3 is 15 amino acids. V dropped 1 base and J dropped 7 bases, with 13 bases sitting between them. Per germline, CDR1 SGHAT and CDR2 FQNNGV. The CDR3 protein is CASSLVGGLIGELFF. The CDR3 region has the DNA TGTGCCAGCAGCTTAGTAGGAGGGCTTATCGGGGAGCTGTTTTTT.

This clone was recorded a few times. The CDR3 DNA reads TGTGCCAGCTCACGACAGGGGCGCAGTGCAGAAAAACTGTTTTTT. It encodes CASSRQGRSAEKLFF. This chain uses TRBV18 with TRBJ1-4; the match to TRBD1 covers 8 bases. Germline V gives CDR1 KGHSH, CDR2 LQKENI. The CDR3 contains 15 residues. V lost 4 bases, J lost 8 bases, and 9 bases stayed unmatched. The complete variable domain, with remaining parts taken from reference TRBV18 and TRBJ1-4, reads NAGVMQNPRHLVRRRGQEARLRCSPMKGHSHVYWYRQLPEEGLKFMVYLQKENIIDESGMPKERFSAEFPKEGPSILRIQQVVRGDSAAYFCASSRQGRSAEKLFFGSGTQLSVL.

J is TRBJ1-2 and V is TRBV6-1, with D perhaps TRBD1 (5 bases). The CDR3 spans 15 residues. CDR1 is MNHNS, CDR2 SASEGT, per germline. Trimming took off 0 bases at V and 5 bases at J, with 13 bases between the two ends. The CDR3 DNA sequence: TGTGCCAGCAGTGAAGCCTCAGGACATGGATATGGCTACACCTTC. Its translation: CASSEASGHGYGYTF.

This clone turned up a few times. The V and J genes are TRBV27 and TRBJ2-5, with TRBD2 as a possible D gene (5 bases). This CDR3 spans 17 amino acids. Trimming shortened V by 5 bases and J by 4 bases, and 23 bases separated the two germline ends. Germline CDR1 is MNHEY and CDR2 is SMNVEV (reference sequence). The CDR3: CASSPLGVGPAGETQYF. CDR3 in DNA: TGTGCCAGCAGTCCCCTAGGTGTGGGCCCGGCGGGAGAGACCCAGTACTTC.

The chain carries TRBV11-2 and TRBJ2-2; no reliable D call. CDR3 length: 13 residues. Germline lookup yields CDR1 SGHAT and CDR2 FQNNGV. V lost 6 bases and J lost 5, with 10 bases in between. CDR3 in amino acids: CASSSGTTGELFF. The CDR3 DNA is TGTGCCAGCAGTTCAGGCACGACCGGGGAGCTGTTTTTT.

The chain has TRBV27 and TRBJ2-1; possible D gene TRBD2, 6 bases. The CDR3 consists of 15 residues. The germline V and J ends were trimmed by 7 bases and 3 bases, with 16 bases remaining between them. CDR1 is MNHEY, CDR2 SMNVEV, per germline (reference sequence). As DNA, the CDR3 is TGTGCCAGCATGTCTTTGCTAGCGAGCTACAATGAGCAGTTCTTC. This encodes CASMSLLASYNEQFF.

The chain joins TRBV5-4 to TRBJ2-1; tentatively, D is TRBD2 (5 bases). The CDR3 contains 13 residues. V was cut by 1 base and J by 6 bases, with 8 bases left in between. Germline V gene data show CDR1 as SGHNT and CDR2 as YYREEE (reference sequence). CDR3 bases: TGTGCCAGCAGCTTGCGCAGCGGCAATGAGCAGTTCTTC. It specifies CASSLRSGNEQFF.

The chain links TRBV9 to TRBJ1-3; 9 bases fit TRBD1. The germline CDR1 and CDR2 sequences are SGDLS and YYNGEE. The J segment lost 4 bases and the V segment lost 2 bases, leaving 4 bases of the junction unmatched. The CDR3 sequence is 15 residues long. The CDR3 nucleotides read TGTGCCAGCAGCGTCGACAGGGGGTACGGAAACACCATATATTTT. Protein sequence: CASSVDRGYGNTIYF.

The gene calls are TRBV5-1 and TRBJ2-1; perhaps TRBD2 as D (6 bases). The germline V and J ends were trimmed by 1 base and 5 bases, with 13 bases remaining between them. The CDR3 has 15 residues. Germline V gene lookup returns CDR1 SGHRS and CDR2 YFSETQ. CDR3 sequence: CASSLSVWGDNEQFF. CDR3 in DNA: TGCGCCAGCAGCTTGTCGGTTTGGGGGGACAATGAGCAGTTCTTC.

The V call is TRBV19, the J call TRBJ1-1; no clear D. This CDR3 is built from 13 residues. Germline V gene data show CDR1 as LNHDA and CDR2 as SQIVND (reference sequence). V lost 5 bases and J lost 2, with 9 bases in between. CDR3 region: CASSFQRNTEAFF. Written as DNA, the CDR3 is TGTGCCAGTAGTTTTCAGCGTAACACTGAAGCTTTCTTT.

The rearrangement uses TRBV18 and TRBJ1-4; possible D gene TRBD1, 6 bases. V dropped 1 base and J dropped 7 bases, with 10 bases sitting between them. The CDR3 has 14 residues. Per the germline V gene, CDR1 is KGHSH and CDR2 is LQKENI. DNA for the CDR3: TGTGCCAGCTCACCACGGGGGACATCTGAAAAACTGTTTTTT. Its protein is CASSPRGTSEKLFF.

The chain couples TRBV29-1 to TRBJ2-5; 7 nucleotides align to TRBD1. This CDR3 is 13 amino acids long. The germline CDR1 and CDR2 sequences are SQVTM and ANQGSEA. The trim removed 2 bases at V and 8 bases at J, leaving 8 bases unmatched. CDR3 sequence reads: CSVERQGLGTQYF. CDR3 in DNA: TGCAGCGTTGAAAGACAGGGCCTAGGTACCCAGTACTTC. Complete variable domain (other parts from reference TRBV29-1 and TRBJ2-5): SAVISQKPSRDICQRGTSLTIQCQVDSQVTMMFWYRQQPGQSLTLIATANQGSEATYESGFVIDKFPISRPNLTFSTLTVSNMSPEDSSIYLCSVERQGLGTQYFGPGTRLLVL.

The V gene is TRBV5-4, the J gene TRBJ1-4; the D gene is possibly TRBD1 (5 bases). The V gene's germline CDR1 is SGHNT and CDR2 YYREEE (reference sequence). V lost 3 bases and J 3 bases, leaving 12 bases between the germline ends. The CDR3 is 15 residues long. The CDR3: CASSWVGGANEKLFF. The DNA for the CDR3 is TGTGCCAGCAGCTGGGTGGGAGGGGCTAATGAAAAACTGTTTTTT.

This chain links TRBV3-1 (or the pseudogene TRBV3-2) with TRBJ1-1; D is possibly TRBD1 (6 bases). V lost 11 bases, J lost 4 bases, and 11 bases lay in between. Germline assignment: CDR1 LGHDT and CDR2 YNNKEL (reference sequence). This CDR3 has 11 amino acids. The CDR3 here is CASQGATEAFF. DNA for the CDR3: TGTGCCTCACAGGGAGCCACTGAAGCTTTCTTT.

The chain employs TRBV4-1 and TRBJ2-1; 14 bases align to TRBD2. Per germline, CDR1 MGHRA and CDR2 YSYEKL. The CDR3 has 17 residues. Trimming removed 3 bases from V and 8 bases from J; junction bases left unmatched: 9. The DNA of the CDR3 is TGCGCCAGCAGCCAGCAGGCCGGGACTAGCGGGAGTGATGAGCAGTTCTTC. The encoded protein is CASSQQAGTSGSDEQFF.

This sequence joins TRBV11-3 and TRBJ2-1, with TRBD2 matching over 11 bases. Germline V lookup: CDR1 SGHNT, CDR2 YENEEA. The CDR3 covers 16 residues. V was clipped by 5 bases and J by 0 bases; unmatched bases: 3. The CDR3 region is CASSPGLAVSYNEQFF. CDR3 bases: TGTGCCAGCAGCCCGGGACTAGCGGTCTCCTACAATGAGCAGTTCTTC.